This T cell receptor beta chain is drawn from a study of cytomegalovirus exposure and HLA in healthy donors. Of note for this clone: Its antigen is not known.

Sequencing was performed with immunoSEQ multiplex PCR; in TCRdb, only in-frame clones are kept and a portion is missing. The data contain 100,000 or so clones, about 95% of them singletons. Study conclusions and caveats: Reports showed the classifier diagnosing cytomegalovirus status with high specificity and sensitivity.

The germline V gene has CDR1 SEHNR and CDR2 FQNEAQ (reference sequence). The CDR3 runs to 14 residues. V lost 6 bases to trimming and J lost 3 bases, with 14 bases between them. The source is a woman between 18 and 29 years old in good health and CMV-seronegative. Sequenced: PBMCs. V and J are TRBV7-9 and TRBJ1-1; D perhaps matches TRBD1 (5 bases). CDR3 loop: CASRSTGVYTEAFF. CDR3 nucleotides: TGTGCCAGCAGAAGCACGGGGGTGTACACTGAAGCTTTCTTT.